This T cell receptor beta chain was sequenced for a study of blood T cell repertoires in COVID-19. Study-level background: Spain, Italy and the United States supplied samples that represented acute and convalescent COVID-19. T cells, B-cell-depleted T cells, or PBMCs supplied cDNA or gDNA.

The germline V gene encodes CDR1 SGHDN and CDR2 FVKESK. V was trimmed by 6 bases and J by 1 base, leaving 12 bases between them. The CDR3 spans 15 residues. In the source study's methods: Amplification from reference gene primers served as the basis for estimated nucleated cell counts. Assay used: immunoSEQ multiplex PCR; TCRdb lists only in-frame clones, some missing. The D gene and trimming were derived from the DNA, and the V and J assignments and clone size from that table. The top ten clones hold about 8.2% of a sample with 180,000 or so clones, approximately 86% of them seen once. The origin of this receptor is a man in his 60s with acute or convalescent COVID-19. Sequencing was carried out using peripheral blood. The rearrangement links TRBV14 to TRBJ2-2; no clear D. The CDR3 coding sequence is TGTGCCAGCAGAGACACGAGTGAGAACACCGGGGAGCTGTTTTTT. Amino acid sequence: CASRDTSENTGELFF. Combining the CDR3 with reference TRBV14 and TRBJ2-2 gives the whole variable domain EAGVTQFPSHSVIEKGQTVTLRCDPISGHDNLYWYRRVMGKEIKFLLHFVKESKQDESGMPNNRFLAERTGGTYSTLKVQPAELEDSGVYFCASRDTSENTGELFFGEGSRLTVL.